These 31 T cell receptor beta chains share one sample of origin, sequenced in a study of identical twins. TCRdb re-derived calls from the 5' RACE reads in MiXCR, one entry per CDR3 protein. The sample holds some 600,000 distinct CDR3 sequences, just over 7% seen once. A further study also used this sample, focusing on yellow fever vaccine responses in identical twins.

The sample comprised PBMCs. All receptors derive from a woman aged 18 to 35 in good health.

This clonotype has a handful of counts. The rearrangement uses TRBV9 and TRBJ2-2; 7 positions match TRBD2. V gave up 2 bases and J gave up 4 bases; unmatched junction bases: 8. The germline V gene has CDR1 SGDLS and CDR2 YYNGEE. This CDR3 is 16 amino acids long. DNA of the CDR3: TGTGCCAGCAGCGTCCCTGCAGGGACTACCACCGGGGAGCTGTTTTTT. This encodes CASSVPAGTTTGELFF. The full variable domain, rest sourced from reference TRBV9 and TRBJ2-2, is DSGVTQTPKHLITATGQRVTLRCSPRSGDLSVYWYQQSLDQGLQFLIQYYNGEERAKGNILERFSAQQFPDLHSELNLSSLELGDSALYFCASSVPAGTTTGELFFGEGSRLTVL.

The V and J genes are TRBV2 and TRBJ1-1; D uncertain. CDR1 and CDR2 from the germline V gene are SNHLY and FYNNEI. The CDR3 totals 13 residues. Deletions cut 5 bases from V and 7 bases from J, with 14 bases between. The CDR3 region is CASSQRTEREAFF. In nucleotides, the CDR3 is TGTGCCAGCAGTCAACGGACGGAGCGTGAAGCTTTCTTT.

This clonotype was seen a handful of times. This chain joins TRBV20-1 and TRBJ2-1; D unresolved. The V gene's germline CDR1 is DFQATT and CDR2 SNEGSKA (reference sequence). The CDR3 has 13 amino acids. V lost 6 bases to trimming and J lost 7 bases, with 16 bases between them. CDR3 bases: TGCAGTGCCGAACGGGTCCTTGGTAATGAGCAGTTCTTC. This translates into CSAERVLGNEQFF.

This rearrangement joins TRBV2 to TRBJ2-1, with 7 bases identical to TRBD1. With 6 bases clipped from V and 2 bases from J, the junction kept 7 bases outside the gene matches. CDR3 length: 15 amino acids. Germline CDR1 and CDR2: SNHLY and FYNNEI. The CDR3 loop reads CASSATGVAYNEQFF. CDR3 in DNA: TGTGCCAGCAGCGCAACAGGGGTCGCCTACAATGAGCAGTTCTTC.

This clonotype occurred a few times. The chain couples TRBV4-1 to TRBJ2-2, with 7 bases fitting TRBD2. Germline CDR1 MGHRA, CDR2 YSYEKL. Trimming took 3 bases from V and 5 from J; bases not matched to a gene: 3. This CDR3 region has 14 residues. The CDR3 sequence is CASSHGLVTGELFF. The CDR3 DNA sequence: TGCGCCAGCAGCCACGGACTAGTTACCGGGGAGCTGTTTTTT.

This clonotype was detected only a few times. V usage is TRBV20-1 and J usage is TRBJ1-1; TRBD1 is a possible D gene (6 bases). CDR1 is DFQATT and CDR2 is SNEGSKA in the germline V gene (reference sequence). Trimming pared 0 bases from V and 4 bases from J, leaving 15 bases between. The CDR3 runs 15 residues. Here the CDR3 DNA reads TGCAGTGCTAGAGAAGGCGGGGGGCGCGTCACTGAAGCTTTCTTT. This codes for CSAREGGGRVTEAFF.

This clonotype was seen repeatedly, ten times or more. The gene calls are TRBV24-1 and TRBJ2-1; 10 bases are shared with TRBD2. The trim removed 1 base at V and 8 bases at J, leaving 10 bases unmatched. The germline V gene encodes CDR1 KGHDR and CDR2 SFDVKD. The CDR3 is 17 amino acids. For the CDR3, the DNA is TGTGCCACCAGTGATTTAGTCGCTAGCGGGAGAGTGGATGAGCAGTTCTTC. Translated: CATSDLVASGRVDEQFF.

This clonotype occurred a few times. In DNA form, the CDR3 reads TGTGCCAGCAGTTACGGGACAGGGGGCGCAGATACGCAGTATTTT. Encoded protein: CASSYGTGGADTQYF. V gene TRBV6-5 combines with J gene TRBJ2-3; 12 positions match TRBD1. The CDR3 consists of 15 residues. J lost 4 bases, V lost 2 bases, and 1 base had no gene match. From germline, CDR1 is MNHEY and CDR2 SVGAGI.

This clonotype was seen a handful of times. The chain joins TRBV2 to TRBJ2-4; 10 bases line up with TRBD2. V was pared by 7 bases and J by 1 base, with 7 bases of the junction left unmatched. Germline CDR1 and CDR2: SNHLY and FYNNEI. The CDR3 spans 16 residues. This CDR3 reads CASTLGTSVAKNIQYF. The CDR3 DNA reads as TGTGCCAGCACTCTCGGGACTAGCGTTGCCAAAAACATTCAGTACTTC.

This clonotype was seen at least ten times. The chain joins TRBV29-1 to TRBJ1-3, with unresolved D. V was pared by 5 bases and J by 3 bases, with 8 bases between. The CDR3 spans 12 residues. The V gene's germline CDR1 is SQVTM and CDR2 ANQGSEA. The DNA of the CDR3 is TGCAGCGTTTTCGCGTATGGAAACACCATATATTTT. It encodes CSVFAYGNTIYF.

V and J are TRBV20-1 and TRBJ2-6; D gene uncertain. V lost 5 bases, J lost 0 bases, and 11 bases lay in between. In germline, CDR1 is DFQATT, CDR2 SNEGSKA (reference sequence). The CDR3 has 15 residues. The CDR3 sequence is CSASTAFSGANVLTF. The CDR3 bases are TGCAGTGCTTCCACAGCCTTCTCTGGGGCCAACGTCCTGACTTTC.

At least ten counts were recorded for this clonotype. The CDR3 DNA reads as TGCGCCAGCAGCCAAGATCAAGAGTCCCAATTCGGGTACGAGCAGTACGTC. Its translation: CASSQDQESQFGYEQYV. The chain couples TRBV4-1 to TRBJ2-7; no reliable D call. The V end was cut by 0 bases, the J end by 4 bases, with 19 bases between. Germline-derived CDR1 and CDR2 are MGHRA and YSYEKL. The CDR3 extends over 17 amino acids.

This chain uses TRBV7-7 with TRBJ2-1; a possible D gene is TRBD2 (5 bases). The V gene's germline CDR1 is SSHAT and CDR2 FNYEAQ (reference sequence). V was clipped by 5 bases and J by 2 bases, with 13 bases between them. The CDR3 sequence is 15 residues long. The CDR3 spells CASSLDSSTYNEQFF. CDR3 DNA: TGTGCCAGCAGCCTGGACTCGTCGACCTACAATGAGCAGTTCTTC.

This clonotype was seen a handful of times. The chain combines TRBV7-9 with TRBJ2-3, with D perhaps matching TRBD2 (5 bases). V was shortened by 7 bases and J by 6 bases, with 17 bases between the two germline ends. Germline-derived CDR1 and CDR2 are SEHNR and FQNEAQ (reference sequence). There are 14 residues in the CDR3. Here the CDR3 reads CASIQTGMQDTQYF. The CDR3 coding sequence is TGTGCCAGCATCCAGACGGGGATGCAGGATACGCAGTATTTT.

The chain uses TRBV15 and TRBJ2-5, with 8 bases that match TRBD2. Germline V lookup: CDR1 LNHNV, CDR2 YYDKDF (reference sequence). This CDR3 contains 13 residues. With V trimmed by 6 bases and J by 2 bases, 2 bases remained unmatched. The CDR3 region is CATSKREQETQYF. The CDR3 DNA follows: TGTGCCACCAGTAAGCGGGAGCAAGAGACCCAGTACTTC.

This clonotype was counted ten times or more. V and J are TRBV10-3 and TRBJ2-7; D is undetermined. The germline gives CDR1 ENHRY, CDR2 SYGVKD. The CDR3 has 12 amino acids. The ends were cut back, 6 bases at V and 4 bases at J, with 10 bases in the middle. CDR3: CAISPLTYEQYF. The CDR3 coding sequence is TGTGCCATCAGCCCCCTTACTTACGAGCAGTACTTC.

The CDR3 loop reads CSARVGRRYNEQFF. The CDR3 DNA is TGCAGTGCTAGAGTCGGTAGGCGGTACAATGAGCAGTTCTTC. The chain combines TRBV20-1 with TRBJ2-1, with unresolved D. Trimming took off 1 base at V and 4 bases at J, with 11 bases between the two ends. This CDR3 spans 14 amino acids. Germline lookup yields CDR1 DFQATT and CDR2 SNEGSKA (reference sequence).

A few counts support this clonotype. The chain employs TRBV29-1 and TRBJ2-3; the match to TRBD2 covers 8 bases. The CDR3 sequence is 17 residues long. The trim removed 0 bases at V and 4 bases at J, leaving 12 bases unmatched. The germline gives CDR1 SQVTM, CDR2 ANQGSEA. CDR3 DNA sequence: TGCAGCGTTGAAGATCTTATGGGCGGGGGGTTTGCAGATACGCAGTATTTT. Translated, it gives CSVEDLMGGGFADTQYF.

CDR3 amino acids: CASSLRSGDGELFF. The CDR3 nucleotides are TGTGCCAGCAGCTTAAGGTCGGGAGACGGGGAGCTGTTTTTT. The rearrangement uses TRBV7-9 and TRBJ2-2; D is possibly TRBD2 (6 bases). The CDR3 runs to 14 residues. Germline V lookup: CDR1 SEHNR, CDR2 FQNEAQ (reference sequence). The germline V and J ends were trimmed by 2 bases and 7 bases, with 11 bases remaining between them.

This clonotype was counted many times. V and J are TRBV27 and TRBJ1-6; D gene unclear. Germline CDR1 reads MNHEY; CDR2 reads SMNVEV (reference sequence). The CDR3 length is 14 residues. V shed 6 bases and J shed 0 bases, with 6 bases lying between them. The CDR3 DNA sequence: TGTGCCAGCAGGGGAAGCTCCTATAATTCACCCCTCCACTTT. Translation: CASRGSSYNSPLHF.

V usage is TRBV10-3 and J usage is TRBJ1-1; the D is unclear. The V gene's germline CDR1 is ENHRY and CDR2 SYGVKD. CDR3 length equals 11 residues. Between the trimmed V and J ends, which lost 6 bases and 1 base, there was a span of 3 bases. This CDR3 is CAIRQNTEAFF. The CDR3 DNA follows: TGTGCCATCAGACAGAACACTGAAGCTTTCTTT.

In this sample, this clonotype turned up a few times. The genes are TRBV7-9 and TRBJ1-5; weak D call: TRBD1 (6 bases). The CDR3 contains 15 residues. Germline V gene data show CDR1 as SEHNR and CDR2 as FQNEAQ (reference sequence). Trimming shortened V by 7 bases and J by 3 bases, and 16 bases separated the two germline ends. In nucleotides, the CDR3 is TGTGCCAGCACCTCCGGCGGGGGCCCCAATCAGCCCCAGCATTTT. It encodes CASTSGGGPNQPQHF.

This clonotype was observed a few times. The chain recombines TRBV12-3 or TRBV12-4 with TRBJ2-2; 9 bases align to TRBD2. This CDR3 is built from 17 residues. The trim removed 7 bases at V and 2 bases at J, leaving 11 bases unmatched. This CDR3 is CASIPGSSGANTGELFF. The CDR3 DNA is TGTGCCAGCATCCCCGGGTCTAGCGGGGCTAACACCGGGGAGCTGTTTTTT.

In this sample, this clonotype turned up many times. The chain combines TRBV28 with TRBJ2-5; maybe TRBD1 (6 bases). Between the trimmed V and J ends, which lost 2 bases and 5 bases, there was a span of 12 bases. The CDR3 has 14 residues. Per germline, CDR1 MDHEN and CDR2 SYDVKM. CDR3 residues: CASSLDYRVETQYF. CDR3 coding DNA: TGTGCCAGCAGTTTAGATTACAGGGTTGAGACCCAGTACTTC.

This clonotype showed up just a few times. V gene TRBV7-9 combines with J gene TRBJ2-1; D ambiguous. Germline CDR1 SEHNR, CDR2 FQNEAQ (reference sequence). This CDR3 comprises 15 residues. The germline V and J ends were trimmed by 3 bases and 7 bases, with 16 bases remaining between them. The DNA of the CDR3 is TGTGCCAGCAGCTTCTCTAGACTCCGAGAGAATGAGCAGTTCTTC. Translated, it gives CASSFSRLRENEQFF.

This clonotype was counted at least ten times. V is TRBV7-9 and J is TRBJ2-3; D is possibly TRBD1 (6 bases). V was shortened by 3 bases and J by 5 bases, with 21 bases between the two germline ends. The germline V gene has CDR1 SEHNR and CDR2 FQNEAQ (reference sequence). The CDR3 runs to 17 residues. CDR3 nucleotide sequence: TGTGCCAGCAGCTTCATCCTCCCGAGCTACAGGGTAGATACGCAGTATTTT. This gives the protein CASSFILPSYRVDTQYF.

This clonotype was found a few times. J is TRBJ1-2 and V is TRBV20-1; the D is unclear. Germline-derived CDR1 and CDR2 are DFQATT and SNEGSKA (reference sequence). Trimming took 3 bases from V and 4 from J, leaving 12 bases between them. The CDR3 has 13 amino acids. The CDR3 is CSASFSVGYGYTF. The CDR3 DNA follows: TGCAGTGCTAGTTTCTCTGTGGGCTATGGCTACACCTTC.

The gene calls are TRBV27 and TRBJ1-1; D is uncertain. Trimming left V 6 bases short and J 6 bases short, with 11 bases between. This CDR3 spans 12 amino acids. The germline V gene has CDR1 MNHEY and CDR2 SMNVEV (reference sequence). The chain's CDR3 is CASSPWSAEAFF. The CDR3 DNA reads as TGTGCCAGCAGCCCATGGAGCGCTGAAGCTTTCTTT.

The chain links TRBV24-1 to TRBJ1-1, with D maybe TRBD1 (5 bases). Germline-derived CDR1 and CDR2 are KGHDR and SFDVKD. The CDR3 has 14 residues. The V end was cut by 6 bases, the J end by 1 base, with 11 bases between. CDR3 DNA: TGTGCCACCAGTAGGGGAGGTCAGAACACTGAAGCTTTCTTT. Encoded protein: CATSRGGQNTEAFF.

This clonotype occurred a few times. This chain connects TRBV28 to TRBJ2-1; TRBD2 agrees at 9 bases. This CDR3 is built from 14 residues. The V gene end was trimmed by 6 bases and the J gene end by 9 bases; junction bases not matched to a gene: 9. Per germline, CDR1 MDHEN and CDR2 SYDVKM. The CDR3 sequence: CASRRASGIVEQFF. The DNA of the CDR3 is TGTGCCAGCAGGAGGGCTAGCGGGATCGTTGAGCAGTTCTTC.

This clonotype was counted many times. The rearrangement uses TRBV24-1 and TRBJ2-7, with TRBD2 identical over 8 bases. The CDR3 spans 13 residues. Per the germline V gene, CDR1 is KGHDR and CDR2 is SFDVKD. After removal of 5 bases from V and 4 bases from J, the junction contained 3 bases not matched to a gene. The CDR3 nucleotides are TGTGCCACCAGTGCCCCGGGGGGGTACGAGCAGTACTTC. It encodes CATSAPGGYEQYF.